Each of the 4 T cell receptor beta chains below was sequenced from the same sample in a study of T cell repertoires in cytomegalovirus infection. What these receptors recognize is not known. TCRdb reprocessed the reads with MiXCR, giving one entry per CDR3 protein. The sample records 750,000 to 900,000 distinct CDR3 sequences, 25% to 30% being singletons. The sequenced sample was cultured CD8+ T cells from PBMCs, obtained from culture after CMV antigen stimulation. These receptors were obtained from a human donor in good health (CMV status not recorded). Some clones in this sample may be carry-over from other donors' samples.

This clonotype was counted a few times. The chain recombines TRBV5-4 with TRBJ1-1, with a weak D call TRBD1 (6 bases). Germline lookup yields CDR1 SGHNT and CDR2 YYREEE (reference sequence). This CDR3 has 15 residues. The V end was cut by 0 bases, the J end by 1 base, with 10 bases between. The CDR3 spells CASSLGTAGNTEAFF. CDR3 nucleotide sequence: TGTGCCAGCAGCTTGGGGACAGCTGGGAACACTGAAGCTTTCTTT.

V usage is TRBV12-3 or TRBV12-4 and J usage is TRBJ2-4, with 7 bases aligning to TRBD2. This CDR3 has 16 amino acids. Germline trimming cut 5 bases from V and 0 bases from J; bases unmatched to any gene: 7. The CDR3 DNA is TGTGCCAGCAGTCCCGGGACTACCCTAGCCAAAAACATTCAGTACTTC. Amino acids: CASSPGTTLAKNIQYF.

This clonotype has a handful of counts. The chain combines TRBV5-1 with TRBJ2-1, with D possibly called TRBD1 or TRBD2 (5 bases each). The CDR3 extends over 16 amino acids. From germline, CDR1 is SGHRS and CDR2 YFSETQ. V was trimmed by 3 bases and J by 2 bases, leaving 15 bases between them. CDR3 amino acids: CASSWDPPETYNEQFF. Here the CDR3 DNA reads TGCGCCAGCAGCTGGGACCCCCCCGAGACCTACAATGAGCAGTTCTTC.

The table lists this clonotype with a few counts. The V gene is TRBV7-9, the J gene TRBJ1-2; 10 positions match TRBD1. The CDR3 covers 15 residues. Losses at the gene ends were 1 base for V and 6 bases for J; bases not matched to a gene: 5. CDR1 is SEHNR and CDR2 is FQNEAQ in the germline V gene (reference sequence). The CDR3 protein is CASSLDSGTGDGYTF. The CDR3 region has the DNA TGTGCCAGCAGCTTAGATTCCGGGACAGGGGATGGCTACACCTTC.